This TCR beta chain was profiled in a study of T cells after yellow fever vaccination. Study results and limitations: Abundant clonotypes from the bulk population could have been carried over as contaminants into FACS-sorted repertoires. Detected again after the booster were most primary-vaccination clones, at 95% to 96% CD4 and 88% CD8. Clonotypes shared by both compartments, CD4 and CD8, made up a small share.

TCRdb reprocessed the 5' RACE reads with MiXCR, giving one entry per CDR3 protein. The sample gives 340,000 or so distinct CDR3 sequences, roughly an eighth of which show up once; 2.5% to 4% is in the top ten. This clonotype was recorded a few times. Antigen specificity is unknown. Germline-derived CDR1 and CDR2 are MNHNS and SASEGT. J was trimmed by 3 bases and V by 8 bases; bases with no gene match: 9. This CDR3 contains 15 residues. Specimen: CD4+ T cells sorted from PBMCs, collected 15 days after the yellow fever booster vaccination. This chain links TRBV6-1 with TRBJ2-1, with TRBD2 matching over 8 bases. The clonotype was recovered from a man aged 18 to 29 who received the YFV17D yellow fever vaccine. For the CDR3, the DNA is TGTGCCAGCCCCCGGGGGGCGGGGGGCTACAATGAGCAGTTCTTC. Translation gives CASPRGAGGYNEQFF.